A single sample gave rise to the 24 T cell receptor beta chains below, sequenced in a study of T cell repertoires in cytomegalovirus infection. Via MiXCR, TCRdb re-called the reads, giving one row per CDR3 protein. The top ten hold more than 13% of the sample, which has approximately 1,000,000 distinct CDR3 sequences, around 31% seen once. No cognate antigen is known for these TCRs. Specimen: cultured CD8+ T cells from PBMCs, collected from culture after CMV antigen stimulation. Source of these receptors: a human donor in good health (CMV status not recorded). Some clones in this sample may be carry-over from other donors' samples.

There are many counts of this clonotype. The chain is built from TRBV6-1 and TRBJ1-1; 7 nucleotides agree with TRBD1. Germline CDR1 MNHNS, CDR2 SASEGT. V shed 5 bases and J 10 bases; nucleotides not matched to a gene: 13. The CDR3 runs 14 residues. The CDR3 sequence is CASSSGTVHIVAFF. The CDR3, as DNA: TGTGCCAGCAGTTCCGGGACAGTTCATATTGTAGCTTTCTTT.

Note on this clonotype: A much larger clone differs from this one at a single base, so this may be a read error. The V and J genes are TRBV7-2 and TRBJ2-7, with D maybe TRBD2 (5 bases). CDR1 and CDR2 (germline): SGHTA, FQGNSA. This CDR3 region has 15 residues. The DNA of the CDR3 is TGTGCCAGCTGCTTAAGTCCAGCGGTGACCTACGAGCAGTACTTC. The encoded protein is CASCLSPAVTYEQYF.

The gene calls are TRBV5-4 and TRBJ1-2; 10 nucleotides match TRBD1. V was pared by 6 bases and J by 2 bases, with 7 bases of the junction left unmatched. This CDR3 contains 15 residues. Germline CDR1 SGHNT, CDR2 YYREEE (reference sequence). CDR3 protein: CASNSRDRGNYGYTF. The DNA for the CDR3 is TGTGCCAGCAACTCCCGGGACAGGGGAAACTATGGCTACACCTTC.

This clonotype appeared a few times. The V and J genes are TRBV12-3 or TRBV12-4 and TRBJ1-3; D gene unclear. Trimming stripped 6 bases from V and 0 bases from J, with 12 bases between. The CDR3 is 15 residues long. CDR3 sequence reads: CASRGPFISGNTIYF. The CDR3 nucleotides read TGTGCCAGCAGGGGCCCGTTTATCTCTGGAAACACCATATATTTT.

The rearrangement joins TRBV6-5 to TRBJ1-2; TRBD1 matches at 7 bases. CDR1 is MNHEY, CDR2 SVGAGI, per germline. The V and J ends lost 2 bases and 7 bases, in that order; junction bases with no gene match: 7. CDR3 length: 14 residues. CDR3 residues: CASSYNPTGVGYTF. The CDR3 nucleotides read TGTGCCAGCAGTTACAACCCCACAGGGGTTGGCTACACCTTC.

This chain connects TRBV27 to TRBJ1-6; tentatively, D is TRBD1 (5 bases). This CDR3 is built from 13 residues. V was clipped by 8 bases and J by 10 bases, with 15 bases between them. Germline V CDR1 and CDR2: MNHEY, SMNVEV (reference sequence). CDR3 amino acids: CASSWGGKSPLHF. Written as DNA, the CDR3 is TGTGCCAGCTCGTGGGGGGGTAAGTCACCCCTCCACTTT.

This clonotype was picked up a small number of times. This chain links TRBV6-5 with TRBJ2-3, with TRBD2 as a possible D gene (6 bases). Per germline, CDR1 MNHEY and CDR2 SVGAGI. V lost 0 bases and J lost 6, with 10 bases in between. There are 14 residues in the CDR3. This chain's CDR3 is CASSYSNAGDTQYF. The CDR3 nucleotides are TGTGCCAGCAGTTACTCCAATGCGGGGGATACGCAGTATTTT.

The genes are TRBV7-6 and TRBJ1-4; D is uncertain. V lost 5 bases, J lost 8 bases, and 12 bases lay in between. In germline, CDR1 is SGHVS, CDR2 FNYEAQ. This CDR3 contains 13 residues. The CDR3 is CASSLRRAEKLFF. The CDR3 bases are TGTGCCAGCAGCCTCCGAAGGGCGGAAAAACTGTTTTTT.

Many counts were recorded for this clonotype. This chain joins TRBV7-8 and TRBJ1-5; D is possibly TRBD1 (5 bases). Germline lookup yields CDR1 SGHVS and CDR2 FQNEAQ. V gave up 5 bases and J gave up 1 base, with 18 bases separating them. The CDR3 covers 17 residues. The CDR3 reads CASSPQSGGVSNQPQHF. CDR3 DNA sequence: TGTGCCAGCAGCCCTCAGTCGGGGGGGGTGAGCAATCAGCCCCAGCATTTT.

The chain couples TRBV4-1 to TRBJ2-5; either TRBD1 or TRBD2 may supply D (6 bases each). Trimming pared 1 base from V and 5 bases from J, leaving 11 bases between. This CDR3 is built from 14 residues. Germline lookup yields CDR1 MGHRA and CDR2 YSYEKL. CDR3 nucleotides: TGCGCCAGCAGCCAAGGACTAGGGGGGGAGACCCAGTACTTC. Amino acid sequence: CASSQGLGGETQYF.

The table lists this clonotype with a count of one. The chain has TRBV11-1 and TRBJ1-1; D is perhaps TRBD1 (6 bases). V was pared by 2 bases and J by 3 bases, with 22 bases between. In germline, CDR1 is SGHAT, CDR2 FQDESV (reference sequence). This CDR3 contains 18 residues. The CDR3 loop reads CASSLLRGLVGLDTEAFF. For the CDR3, the DNA is TGTGCCAGCAGCTTACTTCGGGGGCTCGTCGGGTTGGACACTGAAGCTTTCTTT.

Points on this clonotype: A read error is likely, as this CDR3 ends without the conserved phenylalanine or tryptophan. The chain recombines TRBV7-6 with TRBJ2-7; D is tentatively TRBD1 or TRBD2 (5 bases each). Germline V gene lookup returns CDR1 SGHVS and CDR2 FNYEAQ. This CDR3 region has 15 residues. Trimming took off 5 bases at V and 3 bases at J, with 17 bases between the two ends. This chain's CDR3 is CASSPGTAAFYEQYY. The CDR3 DNA sequence: TGTGCCAGCAGCCCCGGGACCGCCGCCTTCTACGAGCAGTACTAC.

The chain couples TRBV7-9 to TRBJ2-5, with D possibly being TRBD2 (7 bases). Trimming stripped 4 bases from V and 4 bases from J, with 22 bases between. Germline assignment: CDR1 SEHNR and CDR2 FQNEAQ (reference sequence). The length of the CDR3 is 17 residues. The CDR3 here is CASSSASGGTVRETQYF. The CDR3 coding sequence is TGTGCCAGCAGCTCCGCGTCGGGGGGCACGGTACGAGAGACCCAGTACTTC. The entire variable domain, with the rest obtained from reference TRBV7-9 and TRBJ2-5, is as follows: DTGVSQNPRHKITKRGQNVTFRCDPISEHNRLYWYRQTLGQGPEFLTYFQNEAQLEKSRLLSDRFSAERPKGSFSTLEIQRTEQGDSAMYLCASSSASGGTVRETQYFGPGTRLLVL.

This clonotype was picked up a small number of times. The V and J genes are TRBV19 and TRBJ2-1, with D uncertain. This CDR3 is built from 14 residues. Germline assignment: CDR1 LNHDA and CDR2 SQIVND (reference sequence). V was clipped by 2 bases and J by 2 bases, with 7 bases between them. CDR3 loop: CASSISVAYNEQFF. CDR3 coding DNA: TGTGCCAGTAGTATAAGTGTCGCCTACAATGAGCAGTTCTTC.

This clonotype has only a few counts. The chain has TRBV19 and TRBJ2-1; D gene uncertain. Trimming left V 1 base short and J 4 bases short, with 8 bases between. The CDR3 covers 14 residues. Germline CDR1 reads LNHDA; CDR2 reads SQIVND (reference sequence). The CDR3 nucleotides read TGTGCCAGTAGTATAGCCCCGATGTACAATGAGCAGTTCTTC. Its protein product is CASSIAPMYNEQFF. Full variable domain (rest looked up from reference TRBV19 and TRBJ2-1): DGGITQSPKYLFRKEGQNVTLSCEQNLNHDAMYWYRQDPGQGLRLIYYSQIVNDFQKGDIAEGYSVSREKKESFPLTVTSAQKNPTAFYLCASSIAPMYNEQFFGPGTRLTVL.

V gene TRBV6-2 or TRBV6-3 combines with J gene TRBJ2-1; possibly TRBD1 or TRBD2 for D (5 bases each). This CDR3 has 16 residues. V was cut by 6 bases and J by 0 bases, with 15 bases left in between. CDR1 and CDR2 (germline): MNHEY, SVGEGT. CDR3 sequence reads: CASSRRKGPSYNEQFF. The CDR3 region has the DNA TGTGCCAGCAGCCGCCGAAAGGGACCCTCCTACAATGAGCAGTTCTTC.

The chain links TRBV20-1 to TRBJ2-7; 9 nucleotides match TRBD1. The V segment lost 0 bases and the J segment 3 bases; nucleotides outside the gene matches: 6. CDR3 size: 15 residues. In germline, CDR1 is DFQATT, CDR2 SNEGSKA (reference sequence). The CDR3, as DNA: TGCAGTGCTAGAGATGCTGGGACAGGGTTCTACGAGCAGTACGTC. Translated, it gives CSARDAGTGFYEQYV.

This CDR3 reads CASSYWGEDYGYTF. CDR3 sequence (DNA): TGTGCCAGTAGTTATTGGGGCGAGGACTATGGCTACACCTTC. The chain recombines TRBV19 with TRBJ1-2; a possible D gene is TRBD1 (5 bases). V was pared by 5 bases and J by 3 bases, with 13 bases between. Germline lookup yields CDR1 LNHDA and CDR2 SQIVND (reference sequence). CDR3 length equals 14 residues.

This sequence joins TRBV12-3 or TRBV12-4 and TRBJ1-2, with D hard to call. The CDR3 has 12 amino acids. Trimming removed 6 bases at V and 4 bases at J, with 9 bases between. DNA for the CDR3: TGTGCCAGCAGCTGGTTTGTCTATGGCTACACCTTC. Its translation is CASSWFVYGYTF.

The V gene is TRBV27, the J gene TRBJ2-1; no firm D call. The CDR3 has 15 residues. The germline V and J ends were trimmed by 0 bases and 2 bases, with 8 bases remaining between them. CDR1 is MNHEY and CDR2 is SMNVEV in the germline V gene (reference sequence). As DNA, the CDR3 is TGTGCCAGCAGTTTATCGGTACTTCCCTACAATGAGCAGTTCTTC. This encodes CASSLSVLPYNEQFF.

A note on this clonotype: Compared with germline, one end of the junction differs, possibly owing to a read error. This chain joins TRBV27 and TRBJ1-5, with 7 bases aligning to TRBD1. Germline values: CDR1 MNHEY, CDR2 SMNVEV (reference sequence). The length of the CDR3 is 15 residues. The CDR3 reads CTSSSSPGQYQPQHF. Here the CDR3 DNA reads TGTACCAGCAGTTCTTCCCCGGGACAGTATCAGCCCCAGCATTTT.

The rearrangement links TRBV6-6 to TRBJ2-5; 9 bases map to TRBD1. CDR3 length: 18 amino acids. V trimming: 2 bases; J trimming: 5 bases; junction bases outside the gene matches: 15. Germline V gene data show CDR1 as MNHNY and CDR2 as SVGAGI (reference sequence). CDR3 residues: CASSYPLTGGINWETQYF. CDR3 nucleotides: TGTGCCAGCAGTTACCCGCTTACAGGGGGCATTAATTGGGAGACCCAGTACTTC.

The genes are TRBV19 and TRBJ1-1; D possibly corresponds to TRBD1 (5 bases). The CDR3 length is 14 residues. Trimming pared 6 bases from V and 3 bases from J, leaving 14 bases between. The germline gives CDR1 LNHDA, CDR2 SQIVND (reference sequence). CDR3 bases: TGTGCCAGTAGCTCGGCGGGGGATTACACTGAAGCTTTCTTT. Amino acid sequence: CASSSAGDYTEAFF.

This clonotype was detected only a few times. This chain uses TRBV7-8 with TRBJ2-7; perhaps TRBD1 as D (6 bases). Germline CDR1 is SGHVS and CDR2 is FQNEAQ. The CDR3 runs to 16 residues. Trimming removed 5 bases at V and 5 bases at J, with 22 bases between. The CDR3 DNA follows: TGTGCCAGCAGCCCAATGGCGTACAGGGAAGGGAACGAGCAGTACGTC. Amino acid sequence: CASSPMAYREGNEQYV.